Sequencing of this T cell receptor (beta chain) was carried out in a study of blood T cell repertoires in COVID-19. Background on the study: The study drew acute and convalescent COVID-19 samples from the United States, Italy and Spain. The analysed material was cDNA or gDNA that came from T cells, B-cell-depleted T cells, or PBMCs.

With V trimmed by 3 bases and J by 5 bases, 6 bases remained unmatched. The CDR3 covers 14 residues. CDR1 SGDLS and CDR2 YYNGEE come from the germline V gene. In the source study's methods: Cell counts per sample came from amplifying reference gene primers. Using immunoSEQ multiplex PCR, the repertoire was profiled, and TCRdb retains in-frame clones only, with some absent. V, J and clone size reflect that table, while D and trimming were determined from the DNA. The sample contains 200,000 to 300,000 clones, roughly 82% of which appear only once. The origin of this receptor is a man between 35 and 55 years old who had recovered from COVID-19. Sequenced sample: peripheral blood. The gene calls are TRBV9 and TRBJ2-5; 8 bases line up with TRBD2. DNA of the CDR3: TGTGCCAGCAGCGGGAGCGGGAGCGAGGAGACCCAGTACTTC. Translated, it gives CASSGSGSEETQYF.